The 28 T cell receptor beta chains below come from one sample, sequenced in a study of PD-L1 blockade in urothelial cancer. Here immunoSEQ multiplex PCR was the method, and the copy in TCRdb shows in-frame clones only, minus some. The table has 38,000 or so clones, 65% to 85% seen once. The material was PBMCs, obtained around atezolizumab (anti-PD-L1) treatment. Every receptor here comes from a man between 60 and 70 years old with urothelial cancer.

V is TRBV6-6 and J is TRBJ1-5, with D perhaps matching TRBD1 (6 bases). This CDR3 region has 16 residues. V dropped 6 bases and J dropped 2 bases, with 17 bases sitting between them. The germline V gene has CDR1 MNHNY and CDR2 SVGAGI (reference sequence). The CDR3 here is CASSTMTGHRNQPQHF. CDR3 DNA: TGTGCCAGCAGCACCATGACGGGACACCGCAATCAGCCCCAGCATTTT.

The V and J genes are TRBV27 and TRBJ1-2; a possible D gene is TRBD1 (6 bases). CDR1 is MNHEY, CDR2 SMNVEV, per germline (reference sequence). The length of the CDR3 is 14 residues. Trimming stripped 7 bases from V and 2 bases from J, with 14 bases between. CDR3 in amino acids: CASISGAPNYGYTF. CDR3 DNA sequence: TGTGCCAGCATATCAGGGGCGCCGAACTATGGCTACACCTTC.

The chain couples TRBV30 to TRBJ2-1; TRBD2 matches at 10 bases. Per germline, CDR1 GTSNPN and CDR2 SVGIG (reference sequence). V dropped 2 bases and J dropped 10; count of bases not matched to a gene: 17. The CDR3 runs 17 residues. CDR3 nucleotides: TGTGCCTGGAGTCCCTTTGTAACTAGCGGGACCTGGGGGGAGCAGTTCTTC. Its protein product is CAWSPFVTSGTWGEQFF.

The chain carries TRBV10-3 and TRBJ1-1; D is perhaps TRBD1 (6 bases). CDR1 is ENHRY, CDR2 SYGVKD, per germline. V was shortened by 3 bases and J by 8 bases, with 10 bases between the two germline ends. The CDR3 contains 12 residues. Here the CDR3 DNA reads TGTGCCATCAGTGATGGGGGGGGCGAAGCTTTCTTT. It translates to CAISDGGGEAFF.

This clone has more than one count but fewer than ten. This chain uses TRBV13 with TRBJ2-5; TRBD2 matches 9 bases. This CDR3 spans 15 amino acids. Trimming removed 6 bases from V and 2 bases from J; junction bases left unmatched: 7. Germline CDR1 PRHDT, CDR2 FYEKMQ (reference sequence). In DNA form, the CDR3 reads TGTGCCAGCAGTCGCAGCGGGGGGATACAAGAGACCCAGTACTTC. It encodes CASSRSGGIQETQYF.

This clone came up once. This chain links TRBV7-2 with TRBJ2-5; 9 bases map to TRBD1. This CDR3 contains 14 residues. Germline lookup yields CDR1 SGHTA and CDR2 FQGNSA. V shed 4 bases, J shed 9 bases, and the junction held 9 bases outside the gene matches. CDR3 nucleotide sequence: TGTGCCAGCAGCTCCGACAGGGGGAATGGAGCCCAGTACTTC. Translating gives CASSSDRGNGAQYF.

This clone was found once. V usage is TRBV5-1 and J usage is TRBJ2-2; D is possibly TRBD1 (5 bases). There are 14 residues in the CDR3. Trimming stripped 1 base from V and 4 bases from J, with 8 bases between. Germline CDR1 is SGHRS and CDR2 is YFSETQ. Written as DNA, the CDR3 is TGCGCCAGCAGCTTGAGTCAGGGCACCGGGGAGCTGTTTTTT. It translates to CASSLSQGTGELFF. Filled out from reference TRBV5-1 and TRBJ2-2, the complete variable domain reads KAGVTQTPRYLIKTRGQQVTLSCSPISGHRSVSWYQQTPGQGLQFLFEYFSETQRNKGNFPGRFSGRQFSNSRSEMNVSTLELGDSALYLCASSLSQGTGELFFGEGSRLTVL.

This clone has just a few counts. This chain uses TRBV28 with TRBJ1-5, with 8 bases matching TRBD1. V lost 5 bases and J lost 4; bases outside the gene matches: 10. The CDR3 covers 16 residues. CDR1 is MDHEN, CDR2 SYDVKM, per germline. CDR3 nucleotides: TGTGCCAGCAGTCTCAGGGGGCAGTTAAGGAATCAGCCCCAGCATTTT. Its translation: CASSLRGQLRNQPQHF.

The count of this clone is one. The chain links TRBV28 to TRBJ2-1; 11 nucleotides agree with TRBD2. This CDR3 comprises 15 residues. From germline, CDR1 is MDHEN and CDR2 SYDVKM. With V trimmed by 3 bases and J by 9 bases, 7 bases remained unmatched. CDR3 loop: CASSLTSGKTSEQFF. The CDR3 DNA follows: TGTGCCAGCAGTTTGACTAGCGGGAAGACCAGTGAGCAGTTCTTC.

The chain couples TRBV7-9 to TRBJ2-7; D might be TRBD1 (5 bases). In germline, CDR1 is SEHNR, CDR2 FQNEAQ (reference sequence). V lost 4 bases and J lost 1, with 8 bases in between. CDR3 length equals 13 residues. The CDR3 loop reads CASSSGQSYEQYF. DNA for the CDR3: TGTGCCAGCAGCTCCGGACAATCCTACGAGCAGTACTTC. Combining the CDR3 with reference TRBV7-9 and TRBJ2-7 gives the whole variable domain DTGVSQNPRHKITKRGQNVTFRCDPISEHNRLYWYRQTLGQGPEFLTYFQNEAQLEKSRLLSDRFSAERPKGSFSTLEIQRTEQGDSAMYLCASSSGQSYEQYFGPGTRLTVT.

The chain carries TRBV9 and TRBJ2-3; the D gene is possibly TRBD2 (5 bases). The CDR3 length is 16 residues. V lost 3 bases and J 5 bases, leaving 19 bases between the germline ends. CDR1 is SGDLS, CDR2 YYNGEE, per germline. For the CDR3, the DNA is TGTGCCAGCAGCGCTTCGGACTGGCCGTCGGTAGATACGCAGTATTTT. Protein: CASSASDWPSVDTQYF.

CDR3 nucleotides: TGTGCCAGCAGCCCTTTAGCGGGAGTGGCGGCAGATACGCAGTATTTT. Amino acids: CASSPLAGVAADTQYF. The chain carries TRBV7-2 and TRBJ2-3; 9 positions match TRBD2. From germline, CDR1 is SGHTA and CDR2 FQGNSA. CDR3 length: 16 amino acids. Unmatched junction bases numbered 10, after V lost 5 bases and J lost 4 bases.

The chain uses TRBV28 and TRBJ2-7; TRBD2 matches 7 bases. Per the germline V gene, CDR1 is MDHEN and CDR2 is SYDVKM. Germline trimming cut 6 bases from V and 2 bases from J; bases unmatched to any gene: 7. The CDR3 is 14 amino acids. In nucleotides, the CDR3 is TGTGCCAGCAGGAGAACCGGGACTACCTACGAGCAGTACTTC. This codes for CASRRTGTTYEQYF.

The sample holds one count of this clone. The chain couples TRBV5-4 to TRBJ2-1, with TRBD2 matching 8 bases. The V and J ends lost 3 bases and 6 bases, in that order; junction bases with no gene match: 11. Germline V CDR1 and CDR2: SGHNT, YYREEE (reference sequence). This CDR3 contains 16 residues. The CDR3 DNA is TGTGCCAGCAGCTCGGGGATAGGAGCGGGGGTCAATGAGCAGTTCTTC. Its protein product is CASSSGIGAGVNEQFF. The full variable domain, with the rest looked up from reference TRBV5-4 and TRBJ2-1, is ETGVTQSPTHLIKTRGQQVTLRCSSQSGHNTVSWYQQALGQGPQFIFQYYREEENGRGNFPPRFSGLQFPNYSSELNVNALELDDSALYLCASSSGIGAGVNEQFFGPGTRLTVL.

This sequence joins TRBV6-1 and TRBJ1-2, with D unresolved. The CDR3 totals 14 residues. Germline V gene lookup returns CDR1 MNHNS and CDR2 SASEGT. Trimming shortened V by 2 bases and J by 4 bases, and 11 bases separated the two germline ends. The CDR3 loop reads CASSEITAVYGYTF. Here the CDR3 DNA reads TGTGCCAGCAGTGAAATCACGGCGGTCTATGGCTACACCTTC.

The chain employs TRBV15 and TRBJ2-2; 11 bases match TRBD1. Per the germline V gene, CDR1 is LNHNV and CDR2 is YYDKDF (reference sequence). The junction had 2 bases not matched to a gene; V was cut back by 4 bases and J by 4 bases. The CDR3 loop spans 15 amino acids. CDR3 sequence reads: CATSKGTGGTGELFF. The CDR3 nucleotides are TGTGCCACCAGCAAGGGGACAGGGGGCACCGGGGAGCTGTTTTTT.

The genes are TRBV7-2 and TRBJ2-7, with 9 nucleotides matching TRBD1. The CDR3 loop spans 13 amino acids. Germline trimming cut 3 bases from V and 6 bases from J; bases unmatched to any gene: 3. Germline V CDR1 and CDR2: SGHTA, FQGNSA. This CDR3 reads CASSFRTGAEQYF. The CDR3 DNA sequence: TGTGCCAGCAGCTTCAGGACAGGGGCCGAGCAGTACTTC.

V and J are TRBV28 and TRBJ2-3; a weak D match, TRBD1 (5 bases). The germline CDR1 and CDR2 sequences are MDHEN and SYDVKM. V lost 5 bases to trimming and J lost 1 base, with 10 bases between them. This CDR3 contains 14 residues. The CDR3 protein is CASSRGAGTDTQYF. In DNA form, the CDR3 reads TGTGCCAGCAGTCGTGGGGCGGGCACAGATACGCAGTATTTT. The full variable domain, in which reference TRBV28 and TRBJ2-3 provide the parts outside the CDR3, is DVKVTQSSRYLVKRTGEKVFLECVQDMDHENMFWYRQDPGLGLRLIYFSYDVKMKEKGDIPEGYSVSREKKERFSLILESASTNQTSMYLCASSRGAGTDTQYFGPGTRLTVL.

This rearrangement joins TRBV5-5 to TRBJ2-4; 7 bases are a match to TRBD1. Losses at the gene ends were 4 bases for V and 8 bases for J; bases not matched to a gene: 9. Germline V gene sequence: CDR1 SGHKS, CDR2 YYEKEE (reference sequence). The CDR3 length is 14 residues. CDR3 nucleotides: TGTGCCAGCAGCCTCGGACAGGCGGGTGACATTCAGTACTTC. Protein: CASSLGQAGDIQYF.

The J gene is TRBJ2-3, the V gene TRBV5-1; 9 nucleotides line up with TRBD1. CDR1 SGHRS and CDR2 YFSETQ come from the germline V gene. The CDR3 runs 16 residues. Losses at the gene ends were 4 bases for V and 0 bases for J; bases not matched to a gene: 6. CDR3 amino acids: CASSPGTGSSTDTQYF. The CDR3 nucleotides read TGCGCCAGCAGCCCCGGGACAGGGTCGAGCACAGATACGCAGTATTTT.

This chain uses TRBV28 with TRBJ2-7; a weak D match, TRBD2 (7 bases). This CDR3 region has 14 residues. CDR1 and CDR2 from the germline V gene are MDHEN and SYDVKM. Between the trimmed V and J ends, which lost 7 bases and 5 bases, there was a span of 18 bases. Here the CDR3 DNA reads TGTGCCAGCAAACCGCGGGGGCCTCGGAACGAGCAGTACTTC. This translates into CASKPRGPRNEQYF.

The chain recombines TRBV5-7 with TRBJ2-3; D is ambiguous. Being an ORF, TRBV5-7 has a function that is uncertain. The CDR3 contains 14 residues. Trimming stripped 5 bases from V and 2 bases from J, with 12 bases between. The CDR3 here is CASRIDNSTDTQYF. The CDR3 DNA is TGTGCCAGCAGAATCGACAACTCCACAGATACGCAGTATTTT.

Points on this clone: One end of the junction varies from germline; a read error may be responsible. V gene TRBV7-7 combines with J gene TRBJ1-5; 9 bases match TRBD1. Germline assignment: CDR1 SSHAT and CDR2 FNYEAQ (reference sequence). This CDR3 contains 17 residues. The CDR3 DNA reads TGTGCTAGCAGCTTAGTTCTAGGGGGACAGGGTTTTCAGCCCCAGCATTTT. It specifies CASSLVLGGQGFQPQHF. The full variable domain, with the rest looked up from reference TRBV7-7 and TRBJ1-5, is GAGVSQSPRYKVTKRGQDVTLRCDPISSHATLYWYQQALGQGPEFLTYFNYEAQPDKSGLPSDRFSAERPEGSISTLTIQRTEQRDSAMYRCASSLVLGGQGFQPQHFGDGTRLSIL.

For the CDR3, the DNA is TGCGCCAGCAGCTTGAAGGGACTAGCGGGGGGCCTGCCAGATACGCAGTATTTT. This translates into CASSLKGLAGGLPDTQYF. This chain uses TRBV5-1 with TRBJ2-3; 15 bases match TRBD2. Germline CDR1 reads SGHRS; CDR2 reads YFSETQ. The CDR3 has 18 residues. The V segment lost 1 base and the J segment 4 bases; nucleotides outside the gene matches: 7.

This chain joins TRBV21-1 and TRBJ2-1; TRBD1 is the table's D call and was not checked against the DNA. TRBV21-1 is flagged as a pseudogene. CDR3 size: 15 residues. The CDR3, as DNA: TGTGCCAGCAGCAACCCGGGACAGGCTCACAATGAGCAGTTCTTC. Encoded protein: CASSNPGQAHNEQFF.

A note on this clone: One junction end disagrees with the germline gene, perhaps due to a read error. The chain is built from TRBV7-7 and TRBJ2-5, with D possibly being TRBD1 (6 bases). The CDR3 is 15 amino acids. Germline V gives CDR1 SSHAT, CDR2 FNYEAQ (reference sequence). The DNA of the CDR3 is TGTGCTAGCACCCAACTACAGGGTCGGCAAGAGACCCAGTACTTC. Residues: CASTQLQGRQETQYF.

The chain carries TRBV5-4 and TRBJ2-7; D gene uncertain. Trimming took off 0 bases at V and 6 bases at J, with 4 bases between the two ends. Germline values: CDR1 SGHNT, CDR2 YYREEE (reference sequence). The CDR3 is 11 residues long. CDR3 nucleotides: TGTGCCAGCAGCTTGGCCAGCGAGCAGTACTTC. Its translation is CASSLASEQYF.

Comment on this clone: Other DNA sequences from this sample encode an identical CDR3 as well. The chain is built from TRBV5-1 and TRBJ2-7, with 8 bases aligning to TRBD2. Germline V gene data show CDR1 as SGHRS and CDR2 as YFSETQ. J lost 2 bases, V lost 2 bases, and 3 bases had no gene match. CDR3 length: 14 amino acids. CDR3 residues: CASSLAGATYEQYF. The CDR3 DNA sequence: TGCGCCAGCAGCTTAGCGGGGGCCACCTACGAGCAGTACTTC.